Each of the 24 T cell receptor beta chains below was sequenced from the same sample in a study of cytomegalovirus exposure and HLA in healthy donors. In the PCR, 60 Vbeta and 13 Jbeta primers were used. Libraries were prepared by immunoSEQ multiplex PCR; TCRdb keeps only in-frame clonotypes and omits some of them. The sample has about 89,000 clones; about 76% are singletons. Sequenced input: PBMCs. The source is a man under 40 in good health and CMV-seropositive.

This clone was seen at least ten times. This chain links TRBV5-5 with TRBJ2-1; 9 bases are shared with TRBD2. Germline loops: CDR1 SGHKS, CDR2 YYEKEE (reference sequence). J gave up 0 bases and V 0 bases, and 10 bases lay outside the gene matches. CDR3 length equals 19 residues. CDR3 nucleotide sequence: TGTGCCAGCAGCTTGGCGAGGAAGAGCGGGGGGCCCTCCTACAATGAGCAGTTCTTC. It translates to CASSLARKSGGPSYNEQFF.

The table lists this clone with a few counts. The genes are TRBV5-4 and TRBJ2-5; 8 bases are a match to TRBD2. Germline-derived CDR1 and CDR2 are SGHNT and YYREEE (reference sequence). CDR3 length equals 17 residues. V was clipped by 0 bases and J by 7 bases; unmatched bases: 14. CDR3 residues: CASSLVRLAGPPGTQYF. CDR3 DNA sequence: TGTGCCAGCAGCTTGGTTAGATTAGCGGGGCCGCCCGGGACCCAGTACTTC.

The genes are TRBV30 and TRBJ1-5, with 7 bases matching TRBD1. The CDR3 has 13 residues. CDR1 and CDR2 from the germline V gene are GTSNPN and SVGIG (reference sequence). Germline trimming cut 0 bases from V and 4 bases from J; bases unmatched to any gene: 0. CDR3 sequence (DNA): TGTGCCTGGAGTGTACAGGGGAATCAGCCCCAGCATTTT. Translated: CAWSVQGNQPQHF.

Judged by abundance, this clone is large. The rearrangement uses TRBV19 and TRBJ2-1; tentatively, D is TRBD2 (5 bases). V dropped 10 bases and J dropped 5 bases, with 6 bases sitting between them. Germline CDR1 is LNHDA and CDR2 is SQIVND (reference sequence). This CDR3 contains 10 residues. The CDR3 loop reads CATGDNEQFF. In nucleotides, the CDR3 is TGTGCCACCGGGGACAATGAGCAGTTCTTC.

In this sample, this clone turned up a few times. The chain carries TRBV5-6 and TRBJ2-7; D is unclear. V was pared by 4 bases and J by 4 bases, with 15 bases between. The germline V gene has CDR1 SGHDT and CDR2 YYEEEE. The CDR3 sequence is 14 residues long. The CDR3 spells CASSPGQHPYEQYF. DNA for the CDR3: TGTGCCAGCAGCCCTGGGCAGCACCCTTACGAGCAGTACTTC.

This clone was seen a single time. The V call is TRBV2, the J call TRBJ2-7; a weak D match, TRBD1 (6 bases). In germline, CDR1 is SNHLY, CDR2 FYNNEI. The V gene lost 7 bases and the J gene lost 2 bases, with 15 bases spanning the gap. The CDR3 contains 14 residues. This CDR3 reads CASTPGAPTYEQYF. The CDR3 DNA is TGTGCCAGCACCCCAGGGGCCCCCACCTACGAGCAGTACTTC.

The J gene is TRBJ2-7, the V gene TRBV7-9, with 7 bases identical to TRBD1. The V and J ends lost 6 bases and 3 bases, in that order; junction bases with no gene match: 5. Germline assignment: CDR1 SEHNR and CDR2 FQNEAQ (reference sequence). The CDR3 is 13 amino acids. CDR3 residues: CASSQDRNYEQYF. The CDR3 bases are TGTGCCAGCAGTCAGGACAGGAACTACGAGCAGTACTTC.

The V call is TRBV14, the J call TRBJ1-1; D is undetermined. V gave up 2 bases and J gave up 4 bases, with 5 bases separating them. CDR3 length: 12 amino acids. CDR1 and CDR2 (germline): SGHDN, FVKESK. CDR3 protein: CASSQSSTEAFF. The DNA of the CDR3 is TGTGCCAGCAGCCAATCGTCCACTGAAGCTTTCTTT.

The CDR3 bases are TGTGCCAGCAGCTCGGGACTAGCGGGGGGCAATGAGCAGTTCTTC. Its translation is CASSSGLAGGNEQFF. The chain links TRBV7-3 to TRBJ2-1, with 15 bases identical to TRBD2. The germline V gene encodes CDR1 SGHTA and CDR2 FQGTGA. V gave up 4 bases and J gave up 6 bases; unmatched junction bases: 1. There are 15 residues in the CDR3. The variable domain in full, with the rest retrieved from reference TRBV7-3 and TRBJ2-1, is GAGVSQTPSNKVTEKGKYVELRCDPISGHTALYWYRQSLGQGPEFLIYFQGTGAADDSGLPNDRFFAVRPEGSVSTLKIQRTERGDSAVYLCASSSGLAGGNEQFFGPGTRLTVL.

The chain uses TRBV30 and TRBJ1-5, with D perhaps matching TRBD1 (6 bases). Trimming left V 5 bases short and J 4 bases short, with 15 bases between. The CDR3 contains 14 residues. The V gene's germline CDR1 is GTSNPN and CDR2 SVGIG (reference sequence). CDR3 coding DNA: TGTGCCTGGGATAGAGGGGGTGGAAATCAGCCCCAGCATTTT. The encoded protein is CAWDRGGGNQPQHF. The entire variable domain, with the rest obtained from reference TRBV30 and TRBJ1-5, is as follows: SQTIHQWPATLVQPVGSPLSLECTVEGTSNPNLYWYRQAAGRGLQLLFYSVGIGQISSEVPQNLSASRPQDRQFILSSKKLLLSDSGFYLCAWDRGGGNQPQHFGDGTRLSIL.

The genes are TRBV7-2 and TRBJ2-4; perhaps TRBD1 as D (6 bases). Trimming left V 4 bases short and J 0 bases short, with 16 bases between. The CDR3 is 17 amino acids. Germline V gene sequence: CDR1 SGHTA, CDR2 FQGNSA. The CDR3 here is CASSSRTEGGAKNIQYF. The CDR3 nucleotides read TGTGCCAGCAGCTCGCGGACCGAAGGGGGAGCCAAAAACATTCAGTACTTC.

This clone has a handful of counts. The V gene is TRBV5-5, the J gene TRBJ1-1, with a tentative D call TRBD1 (5 bases). The CDR3 contains 13 residues. CDR1 and CDR2 from the germline V gene are SGHKS and YYEKEE (reference sequence). Deletions cut 3 bases from V and 6 bases from J, with 12 bases between. The DNA for the CDR3 is TGTGCCAGCAGCTCCCTCGACAGCTCTGAAGCTTTCTTT. Translated: CASSSLDSSEAFF.

The rearrangement joins TRBV9 to TRBJ2-5; 10 positions agree with TRBD2. Germline loops: CDR1 SGDLS, CDR2 YYNGEE. The CDR3 totals 15 residues. Trimming at V came to 3 bases and at J to 1 base, leaving 3 bases not matched to a gene. The CDR3 loop reads CASSGSGGVQETQYF. In DNA, the CDR3 is TGTGCCAGCAGCGGGAGCGGGGGGGTCCAAGAGACCCAGTACTTC.

The CDR3 DNA follows: TGTGCCAGCAGCCTGACTCTAGCGGGGGTAGCCGGGGAGCTGTTTTTT. This codes for CASSLTLAGVAGELFF. The V and J genes are TRBV7-9 and TRBJ2-2, with 10 bases fitting TRBD2. From germline, CDR1 is SEHNR and CDR2 FQNEAQ (reference sequence). J was trimmed by 6 bases and V by 5 bases; bases with no gene match: 9. The CDR3 runs 16 residues. Using reference TRBV7-9 and TRBJ2-2 for the parts outside the CDR3, the full variable domain is DTGVSQNPRHKITKRGQNVTFRCDPISEHNRLYWYRQTLGQGPEFLTYFQNEAQLEKSRLLSDRFSAERPKGSFSTLEIQRTEQGDSAMYLCASSLTLAGVAGELFFGEGSRLTVL.

This clone was found once. The chain couples TRBV2 to TRBJ2-5, with D perhaps TRBD1 (6 bases). The CDR3 covers 15 residues. V lost 2 bases, J lost 1 base, and 11 bases lay in between. From germline, CDR1 is SNHLY and CDR2 FYNNEI. CDR3 amino acids: CASSEFSTGQETQYF. The CDR3 DNA reads as TGTGCCAGCAGTGAATTTTCGACAGGCCAAGAGACCCAGTACTTC.

The rearrangement joins TRBV18 to TRBJ1-1, with D possibly TRBD1 on 5 matching bases. CDR1 is KGHSH and CDR2 is LQKENI in the germline V gene. The CDR3 spans 14 residues. V shed 5 bases and J shed 0 bases, with 10 bases lying between them. The DNA of the CDR3 is TGTGCCAGCTCAAGCGACAGACTGAACACTGAAGCTTTCTTT. Protein: CASSSDRLNTEAFF.

A word on this clone: At one of its ends the junction is not consistent with the germline gene, which may arise from a read error. The CDR3 region has the DNA TGTGCTAGCAGCTTATACGGGACAGGTGGAGACAATGAGCAGTTCTTC. Its translation: CASSLYGTGGDNEQFF. The rearrangement joins TRBV7-7 to TRBJ2-1; TRBD1 aligns across 8 bases. CDR3 size: 16 residues. Per germline, CDR1 SSHAT and CDR2 FNYEAQ (reference sequence).

This clone was seen more than once but under ten times. This rearrangement joins TRBV5-1 to TRBJ2-3, with 12 positions matching TRBD2. The CDR3 length is 14 residues. V shed 4 bases, J shed 6 bases, and the junction held 3 bases outside the gene matches. Germline values: CDR1 SGHRS, CDR2 YFSETQ. The CDR3, as DNA: TGCGCCAGCAGCCTTGGGACTAGCGGGGATACGCAGTATTTT. Amino acid sequence: CASSLGTSGDTQYF.

V usage is TRBV5-4 and J usage is TRBJ1-2, with a tentative D call TRBD1 (6 bases). CDR1 SGHNT and CDR2 YYREEE come from the germline V gene (reference sequence). The CDR3 sequence is 13 residues long. Trimming cost V 4 bases and J 8 bases, with 15 bases left between them. The CDR3 reads CASSTATGLGYTF. CDR3 DNA: TGTGCCAGCAGCACAGCAACAGGGTTAGGCTACACCTTC.

The chain carries TRBV7-8 and TRBJ1-1; 9 positions match TRBD1. Germline V CDR1 and CDR2: SGHVS, FQNEAQ. V lost 5 bases, J lost 4 bases, and 14 bases stayed unmatched. The CDR3 sequence is 17 residues long. The CDR3 sequence is CASSPRDRALLGTEAFF. CDR3 DNA sequence: TGTGCCAGCAGCCCCCGGGACAGGGCTCTGCTTGGCACTGAAGCTTTCTTT.

The V gene is TRBV6-1, the J gene TRBJ2-3; 8 nucleotides agree with TRBD2. CDR1 and CDR2 from the germline V gene are MNHNS and SASEGT. CDR3 size: 17 residues. Trimming at V came to 0 bases and at J to 2 bases, leaving 7 bases not matched to a gene. CDR3 amino acids: CASSEAPGGASTDTQYF. In nucleotides, the CDR3 is TGTGCCAGCAGTGAAGCGCCGGGGGGGGCCTCCACAGATACGCAGTATTTT.

V and J are TRBV27 and TRBJ2-5, with D possibly matching TRBD2 (5 bases). Germline V gene data show CDR1 as MNHEY and CDR2 as SMNVEV (reference sequence). The length of the CDR3 is 15 residues. Trimming took off 4 bases at V and 1 base at J, with 13 bases between the two ends. The CDR3 spells CASSSFGAGQETQYF. The CDR3 nucleotides read TGTGCCAGCAGTTCCTTTGGTGCGGGCCAAGAGACCCAGTACTTC.

This chain links TRBV4-2 with TRBJ2-5; D perhaps matches TRBD1 (7 bases). The DNA end is a closer match to TRBJ2-7, so the J assignment may be wrong. The CDR3 has 14 residues. Looked up from germline, CDR1 is LGHNA and CDR2 is YNFKEQ. The CDR3 region is CASSQVRGVYEQYF. The CDR3 DNA is TGTGCCAGCAGCCAAGTCAGGGGGGTGTACGAGCAGTACTTC.

The gene calls are TRBV27 and TRBJ1-2; D is unresolved. V lost 6 bases and J lost 6, with 14 bases in between. The CDR3 is 13 residues long. Germline-derived CDR1 and CDR2 are MNHEY and SMNVEV (reference sequence). CDR3 sequence: CASRRELFDGYTF. CDR3 sequence (DNA): TGTGCCAGCAGGAGGGAATTATTCGATGGCTACACCTTC.